Listed here is a single T cell receptor (beta chain). The clone's antigen remains unknown. No base qualities exist here, and no much larger clone lies one base off it. The record originates from a study of shared clonotypes between healthy human individuals (dated by TCRdb to 2020 to 2021). Regarding the study in general: The cohort comprised two women and a few men aged 18 to 49 years. The study deeply sequenced blood TCR repertoires of five healthy adults to estimate repertoire size and the extent of clonotype sharing between individuals. Libraries were prepared and TCR repertoires were sequenced by different laboratories using diverse techniques, in order to increase sequencing depth and limit assay-specific biases. For each donor, three plates each were used for CD4 naive and CD4 memory, two plates were used for CD8 naive, and one plate was used for CD8 memory. Between about 0.94 and 8.9 billion PBMCs per donor were obtained by leukapheresis. What the work shows at the level of the full study, not this receptor alone: Sharing across several donors was observed for about 5% of naive CD4, around 3.5% of naive CD8, over 2% of memory CD4, and 0.4% of memory CD8 clonotypes. Sampling was restricted to blood, and TCR repertoires in tissues likely differ from the TCR repertoires found in blood. Compared with non-shared clonotypes, the clonotypes found in all four sorted-subset donors had higher generation probabilities. Naive subsets generally had larger estimated clonotype richness than memory subsets. Based on pairwise subsampling, the degree of clonotype sharing among donors was expected to be affected by sequencing depth. Incomplete sequencing was indicated by rarefaction of sorted-subset datasets, despite the large sequencing depth. The small number of donors limited the genetic and exposure-history diversity represented.

The donors were healthy, HIV-negative adults with no recently reported acute infections or vaccinations. Only Caucasian adults living in Nashville, Tennessee, USA were represented among the donors. Magnetic negative selection was used to enrich CD4+ T cells, after which naive cells were positively selected on CD45RA and the negative fraction became the memory subset. After blood collection by leukapheresis, PBMCs were isolated using Ficoll-Histopaque density gradient centrifugation and then cryopreserved in the vapor phase of liquid nitrogen. Analytical flow cytometry was used to check the purity and quantity of each magnetically sorted T cell population. Genomic DNA was isolated from every sorted fraction and measured by UV absorbance on a Nanodrop 2000c. TCR CDR3 regions were amplified from genomic DNA by multiplex PCR using the deep immunoSEQ assay. Extracted genomic DNA from each cell subset was spread evenly across all wells of several immunoSEQ 96-well plates, with each plate serving as a replicate. For sorted subsets, each replicate PCR was loaded with approximately 190 ng genomic DNA, equivalent to 30,000 or so T cell genomes. Purified libraries were measured with a Qubit 3.0 fluorometer, size-checked on a Bioanalyzer 2100, and measured again with the KAPA Library Quantification kit. A separate single-read 150-cycle Illumina NextSeq 550 flow cell was used to sequence each immunoSEQ 96-well plate. Under the source paper's analysis protocol: The immunoSEQ output contained only junctional sequences without quality scores, so filtering could not match that applied to full-length reads. Sequences were annotated with PyIR, a Python wrapper for IgBLAST v1.9, using IMGT germline references to assign V/J genes and CDR3. Reads were filtered out if the reads had weak V/J assignments (E-value above 1e-6), no CDR3, stop codons, out-of-frame junctions, or ambiguous translated residues. V3J clonotypes were defined as sequences sharing the same inferred V gene, J gene, and CDR3 amino acid sequence. To compute the percentage overlap between repertoires, the number of shared unique clonotypes was divided by the size of the smaller repertoire. Repertoire richness was assessed with RTK rarefaction, the Chao1 estimator, and Recon v2.1 estimates of unobserved clonotypes. OLGA was used to compute generation probabilities for all TCRbeta clonotypes that the gDNA method yielded from several donors. What TCRdb holds here is the immuneACCESS table cut down to in-frame rearrangements. Part of the clones is not present; checked against another copy, under half of the missing clones reflect an unresolved V gene, and the others are unexplained. The V and J calls and clone size were taken over from that table, and D and trimming were inferred from the DNA. Counted in this sample were about 2 million clones; roughly 96% of them appeared once. The ten largest clones take up 0.13% of the sample.

Material: naive CD4+ T cells sorted from blood. Read against the paper, the sample's cell subset or site label means: CD45RA+ positively selected. The sequence came from a man between 18 and 35 years old in good health.

The CDR3: CASPKESSYEQYF. The nucleotide sequence is given as TGTGCCAGCCCCAAGGAGTCCTCCTACGAGCAGTACTTC. The rearranged chain carries TRBV28 and TRBJ2-7; no confident D gene assignment can be made. The germline V gene supplies CDR1 MDHEN and CDR2 SYDVKM. From the cysteine up to the phenylalanine, the CDR3 has a length of 13 residues. The entry retains the CDR3 DNA only, 39 bases that are in frame from base 1. Deletion took 8 bases off V and 0 bases off J, with a span of 11 bases between the germline ends.